This section outlines one TCR beta chain sequence together with its context. The data originate from a study of T cell changes during pregnancy in multiple sclerosis. TCRdb keeps only in-frame clones here, not all; method: immunoSEQ multiplex PCR. This sample has 35,000 or so clones, with roughly 87% found just once. This CDR3 region has 15 residues. Trimming removed 5 bases from V and 5 bases from J; junction bases left unmatched: 5. Germline V gives CDR1 MNHNY, CDR2 SVGAGI (reference sequence). The sample here was CD4+ T cells from peripheral blood mononuclear cells, taken after pregnancy. V is TRBV6-6 and J is TRBJ2-5; 13 bases agree with TRBD2. The clonotype originates from a female donor in good health, enrolled as a control in a pregnancy study. The CDR3 coding sequence is TGTGCCAGCAGTCCACGACTAGCGGGAGGCGAGACCCAGTACTTC. Translating gives CASSPRLAGGETQYF.